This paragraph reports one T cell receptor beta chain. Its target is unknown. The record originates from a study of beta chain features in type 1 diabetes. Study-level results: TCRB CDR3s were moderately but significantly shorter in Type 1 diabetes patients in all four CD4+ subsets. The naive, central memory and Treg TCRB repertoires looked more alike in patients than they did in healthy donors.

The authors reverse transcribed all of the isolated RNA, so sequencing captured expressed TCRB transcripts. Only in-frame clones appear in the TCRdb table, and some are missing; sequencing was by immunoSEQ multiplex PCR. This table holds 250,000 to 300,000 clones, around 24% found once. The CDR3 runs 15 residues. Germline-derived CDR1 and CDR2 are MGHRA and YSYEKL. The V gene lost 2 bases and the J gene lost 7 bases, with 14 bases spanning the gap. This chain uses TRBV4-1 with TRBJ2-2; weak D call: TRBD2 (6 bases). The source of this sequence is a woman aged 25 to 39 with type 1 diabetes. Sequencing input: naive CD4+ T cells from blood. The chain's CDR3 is CASSQPREKDGELFF. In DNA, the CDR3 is TGCGCCAGCAGCCAACCTCGGGAGAAGGACGGGGAGCTGTTTTTT.